One and the same sample provided the 19 T cell receptor beta chains below, sequenced in a study of T-cell reconstitution after alpha-beta-depleted transplantation in children. The TCRbeta library incorporated unique molecular identifiers. TCRdb processed the PCR reads anew with MiXCR; each CDR3 protein has one entry. The table lists about 540,000 distinct CDR3 sequences, 18% of them singletons, with more than 2.5% in the top ten. The sequences come from PBMCs from the stem cell graft donor, collected from the stem cell graft. These receptors were obtained from a human donor who donated a stem cell graft to a child with acute lymphoblastic leukemia.

A few counts support this clonotype. V is TRBV5-1 and J is TRBJ2-1, with D perhaps being TRBD1 or TRBD2 (5 bases each). Trimming pared 0 bases from V and 10 bases from J, leaving 11 bases between. Germline CDR1 is SGHRS and CDR2 is YFSETQ. The CDR3 sequence is 13 residues long. The CDR3 nucleotides read TGCGCCAGCAGCTTGGATGGGGGTCGGGAGCAGTTCTTC. Encoded protein: CASSLDGGREQFF.

V usage is TRBV30 and J usage is TRBJ2-6; D not resolved. Germline CDR1 and CDR2: GTSNPN and SVGIG (reference sequence). The CDR3 loop spans 12 amino acids. Between the trimmed V and J ends, which lost 4 bases and 3 bases, there was a span of 4 bases. CDR3 sequence: CAWTYGANVLTF. The DNA for the CDR3 is TGTGCCTGGACATATGGGGCCAACGTCCTGACTTTC. The entire variable domain, with the rest obtained from reference TRBV30 and TRBJ2-6, is as follows: SQTIHQWPATLVQPVGSPLSLECTVEGTSNPNLYWYRQAAGRGLQLLFYSVGIGQISSEVPQNLSASRPQDRQFILSSKKLLLSDSGFYLCAWTYGANVLTFGAGSRLTVL.

This clonotype was picked up a small number of times. The chain combines TRBV12-3 or TRBV12-4 with TRBJ2-3; 10 nucleotides match TRBD2. This CDR3 comprises 15 residues. V lost 6 bases, J lost 3 bases, and 6 bases stayed unmatched. CDR3 loop: CASRGTSDGTDTQYF. The CDR3 DNA sequence: TGTGCCAGCAGGGGGACTAGCGACGGTACAGATACGCAGTATTTT.

This rearrangement joins TRBV12-3 or TRBV12-4 to TRBJ2-2; unclear D gene. The CDR3 sequence is 14 residues long. Trimming shortened V by 3 bases and J by 3 bases, and 8 bases separated the two germline ends. The CDR3 DNA is TGTGCCAGCAGTTTCGGGCCACACACCGGGGAGCTGTTTTTT. This translates into CASSFGPHTGELFF.

This clonotype has only a few counts. The V and J genes are TRBV4-1 and TRBJ2-1; 7 nucleotides align to TRBD2. V shed 0 bases, J shed 8 bases, and the junction held 1 base outside the gene matches. Germline CDR1 reads MGHRA; CDR2 reads YSYEKL. The CDR3 totals 13 residues. Here the CDR3 DNA reads TGCGCCAGCAGCCAAGAGGGGGGGTATGAGCAGTTCTTC. It codes for CASSQEGGYEQFF.

The rearrangement uses TRBV29-1 and TRBJ1-1; D might be TRBD1 (5 bases). V was trimmed by 7 bases and J by 0 bases, leaving 9 bases between them. Germline V gene sequence: CDR1 SQVTM, CDR2 ANQGSEA. This CDR3 region has 12 residues. The CDR3 reads CSALDMNTEAFF. The CDR3 DNA follows: TGCAGCGCCTTGGACATGAACACTGAAGCTTTCTTT.

This clonotype was recorded a few times. The J gene is TRBJ2-7, the V gene TRBV5-6, with D possibly matching TRBD1 (5 bases). Germline V gene sequence: CDR1 SGHDT, CDR2 YYEEEE. The length of the CDR3 is 14 residues. Trimming left V 5 bases short and J 3 bases short, with 15 bases between. The CDR3 sequence is CASSRQLLSYEQYF. CDR3 DNA: TGTGCCAGCAGTAGACAGCTTCTGAGCTACGAGCAGTACTTC.

On this clonotype itself: This may be a read error, as it is one base from a much larger clone. The gene calls are TRBV20-1 and TRBJ2-1; the match to TRBD2 covers 13 bases. The CDR3 has 18 residues. Per the germline V gene, CDR1 is DFQATT and CDR2 is SNEGSKA (reference sequence). The DNA for the CDR3 is TGCAGAGCTAGCCTAGGACTAGCGGGAGCTGGTTCGTTCAATGAGCAGTTCTTC. Its protein is CRASLGLAGAGSFNEQFF.

Here the CDR3 DNA reads TGTGCCAGCAGTTATGCAAGCGGGAGAGAGACCCAGTACTTC. Translation gives CASSYASGRETQYF. The V gene is TRBV5-6, the J gene TRBJ2-5; 8 bases fit TRBD2. The junction had 7 bases not matched to a gene; V was cut back by 5 bases and J by 4 bases. CDR1 and CDR2 (germline): SGHDT, YYEEEE. CDR3 size: 14 residues. The full variable domain, with the rest looked up from reference TRBV5-6 and TRBJ2-5, is DAGVTQSPTHLIKTRGQQVTLRCSPKSGHDTVSWYQQALGQGPQFIFQYYEEEERQRGNFPDRFSGHQFPNYSSELNVNALLLGDSALYLCASSYASGRETQYFGPGTRLLVL.

The chain uses TRBV20-1 and TRBJ2-1; D gene ambiguous. The length of the CDR3 is 16 residues. Germline lookup yields CDR1 DFQATT and CDR2 SNEGSKA (reference sequence). Trimming pared 0 bases from V and 2 bases from J, leaving 14 bases between. The CDR3 spells CSARDTQDLPYNEQFF. The CDR3 DNA reads TGCAGTGCTAGAGATACGCAGGACCTGCCCTACAATGAGCAGTTCTTC.

The chain has TRBV12-3 or TRBV12-4 and TRBJ1-2; possibly TRBD1 for D (6 bases). The CDR3 is 15 residues long. V lost 6 bases and J 5 bases, leaving 19 bases between the germline ends. For the CDR3, the DNA is TGTGCCAGCAGCCCTACAGGGCCCTCTGGGTATGGCTACACCTTC. Translated: CASSPTGPSGYGYTF.

The chain employs TRBV5-5 and TRBJ2-4; a possible D gene is TRBD1 (6 bases). This CDR3 is built from 16 residues. Per the germline V gene, CDR1 is SGHKS and CDR2 is YYEKEE (reference sequence). Trimming cost V 0 bases and J 0 bases, with 10 bases left between them. The CDR3 loop is CASSLGAGVAKNIQYF. The CDR3 region has the DNA TGTGCCAGCAGCTTGGGGGCAGGGGTAGCCAAAAACATTCAGTACTTC.

This clonotype has only a few counts. The chain is built from TRBV7-7 and TRBJ2-7; TRBD1 matches at 9 bases. In germline, CDR1 is SSHAT, CDR2 FNYEAQ (reference sequence). The V gene end was trimmed by 2 bases and the J gene end by 6 bases; junction bases not matched to a gene: 11. The CDR3 sequence is 16 residues long. CDR3 residues: CASSLFPGQGIREQYF. In DNA, the CDR3 is TGTGCCAGCAGCTTATTCCCGGGACAGGGTATACGCGAGCAGTACTTC.

The chain couples TRBV5-1 to TRBJ2-6; weak D call: TRBD1 (6 bases). The ends were cut back, 6 bases at V and 0 bases at J, with 7 bases in the middle. This CDR3 region has 14 residues. CDR1 is SGHRS and CDR2 is YFSETQ in the germline V gene. CDR3 in amino acids: CASTRGSGANVLTF. The CDR3 DNA reads TGCGCCAGCACCAGGGGCTCTGGGGCCAACGTCCTGACTTTC.

This clonotype is a singleton in its sample. The rearrangement joins TRBV5-6 to TRBJ2-2; D is undetermined. The CDR3 loop spans 13 amino acids. Per the germline V gene, CDR1 is SGHDT and CDR2 is YYEEEE. V was trimmed by 9 bases and J by 7 bases, leaving 16 bases between them. In nucleotides, the CDR3 is TGTGCCATGGGCCCCGGGCGGCTCGGGGAGCTGTTTTTT. Translation gives CAMGPGRLGELFF.

This clonotype occurred a few times. This chain connects TRBV11-2 to TRBJ1-6; no clear D. Trimming took off 3 bases at V and 0 bases at J, with 6 bases between the two ends. The germline V gene has CDR1 SGHAT and CDR2 FQNNGV. The CDR3 totals 15 residues. CDR3: CASSLASSYNSPLHF. As DNA, the CDR3 is TGTGCCAGCAGCTTGGCAAGCTCCTATAATTCACCCCTCCACTTT.

V is TRBV11-2 and J is TRBJ1-1, with a tentative D call TRBD1 (6 bases). The CDR3 is 14 residues long. The germline V gene encodes CDR1 SGHAT and CDR2 FQNNGV. The V gene lost 2 bases and the J gene lost 4 bases, with 11 bases spanning the gap. This CDR3 reads CASSLIRGPTEAFF. The CDR3 nucleotides read TGTGCCAGCAGCTTAATCAGGGGACCCACTGAAGCTTTCTTT.

A few counts support this clonotype. This chain uses TRBV5-5 with TRBJ2-2; 9 bases line up with TRBD1. The CDR3 covers 16 residues. From germline, CDR1 is SGHKS and CDR2 YYEKEE (reference sequence). The ends lost 4 bases at V and 6 bases at J; junction bases unmatched: 10. DNA of the CDR3: TGTGCCAGCAGCCCAATTGGGACAGGGATCCCCGGGGAGCTGTTTTTT. It codes for CASSPIGTGIPGELFF.

The chain is built from TRBV5-1 and TRBJ2-3; no definite D call. Trimming cost V 4 bases and J 0 bases, with 9 bases left between them. The CDR3 extends over 14 amino acids. CDR1 is SGHRS, CDR2 YFSETQ, per germline. The chain's CDR3 is CASSPMDSTDTQYF. CDR3 sequence (DNA): TGCGCCAGCAGCCCGATGGACAGCACAGATACGCAGTATTTT.